Sequencing of this TCR beta chain was carried out in a study of blood T cell repertoires in COVID-19. Clones were sequenced by immunoSEQ multiplex PCR, and TCRdb holds only the in-frame ones, with some missing. The table lists 340,000 or so clones, roughly 85% of them singletons. This CDR3 has 16 residues. The germline V gene encodes CDR1 SGHNT and CDR2 YYREEE (reference sequence). J was trimmed by 3 bases and V by 1 base; bases with no gene match: 7. This clonotype originated in a woman in her forties with acute COVID-19. V gene TRBV5-4 combines with J gene TRBJ1-5; 7 nucleotides agree with TRBD1. Material: PBMCs or T cells enriched from blood (not recorded which). CDR3 loop: CASSLKEQGPNQPQHF. The CDR3 DNA is TGTGCCAGCAGCTTGAAGGAACAGGGGCCCAATCAGCCCCAGCATTTT. Combining the CDR3 with reference TRBV5-4 and TRBJ1-5 gives the whole variable domain ETGVTQSPTHLIKTRGQQVTLRCSSQSGHNTVSWYQQALGQGPQFIFQYYREEENGRGNFPPRFSGLQFPNYSSELNVNALELDDSALYLCASSLKEQGPNQPQHFGDGTRLSIL.